This T cell receptor beta chain was observed in a study of blood T cell repertoires in COVID-19. Study background: The analysed material was cDNA or gDNA that came from T cells, B-cell-depleted T cells, or PBMCs.

Only in-frame clones appear in the TCRdb table, and some are missing; sequencing was by immunoSEQ multiplex PCR. This table has about 140,000 clones, about 92% appearing once. CDR3 size: 15 residues. The ends lost 5 bases at V and 4 bases at J; junction bases unmatched: 4. Germline CDR1 reads MRHNA; CDR2 reads SNTAGT. The chain has TRBV6-4 and TRBJ2-1; 11 bases fit TRBD2. Sequencing used peripheral blood. This TCR was sampled from a human donor in a cohort sampled during active COVID-19. The CDR3 region has the DNA TGTGCCAGCAGTCTTAGCGGGGGGGATTACAATGAGCAGTTCTTC. Its protein product is CASSLSGGDYNEQFF.